Shown below are 19 T cell receptor beta chains from a single sample sequenced in a study of T cell clonality in common variable immunodeficiency. Study observations and caveats: Common variable immunodeficiency TCR beta sequences reportedly had fewer deletions and N-nucleotide insertions.

Profiled with immunoSEQ multiplex PCR; TCRdb holds only in-frame clones, not every one. In total the sample includes approximately 35,000 clones, none of them seen once. These receptors lack a known antigen. Sequenced input: peripheral blood mononuclear cells. The origin of the receptors is a human donor with common variable immunodeficiency.

On this clone: The DNA ends 3 residues before the CDR3 does, and the rest of the CDR3 is filled in from the germline J gene. This rearrangement joins TRBV19 to TRBJ1-5; perhaps TRBD1 as D (5 bases). The CDR3 spans 14 residues. Trimming left V 7 bases short and J 7 bases short, with 17 bases between. Germline lookup yields CDR1 LNHDA and CDR2 SQIVND (reference sequence). The covered CDR3 bases are TGTGCCAGTACCCCCGTTGACAGTCGCCAGCCC. As protein: CASTPVDSRQP. The complete CDR3 sequence is CASTPVDSRQPQHF.

This clone was found many times. Sequencing ends 3 residues short of the CDR3 end; the germline J gene provides the rest. This chain connects TRBV19 to TRBJ1-1; a possible D gene is TRBD1 (5 bases). The CDR3 consists of 14 residues. V lost 6 bases, J lost 5 bases, and 16 bases lay in between. In germline, CDR1 is LNHDA, CDR2 SQIVND (reference sequence). The part of the CDR3 DNA that was read is TGTGCCAGTAGCCAGAGGGCCCCAGGGACTGAA. It codes for CASSQRAPGTE. The whole CDR3 sequence is CASSQRAPGTEAFF.

As concerns this clone: The read falls 3 residues short of the CDR3 end, and the missing part is taken from the germline J gene. This chain uses TRBV5-3 with TRBJ2-2; 11 bases match TRBD2. TRBV5-3 is identified as an open reading frame with a role that is uncertain. This CDR3 is built from 18 residues. The V and J ends lost 1 base and 7 bases, in that order; junction bases with no gene match: 12. CDR3 DNA, as far as it was read: TGTGCCAGAAGCTTGTCGTGGCTAGCGGGGGGATGGAACGGGGAG. This translates into CARSLSWLAGGWNGE. The complete CDR3 reads CARSLSWLAGGWNGELFF.

Details on this clone: The observed sequence ends 3 residues before the CDR3 terminus, with the missing tail filled in from the germline J gene. The V and J genes are TRBV19 and TRBJ2-1, with 12 bases matching TRBD2. Germline V CDR1 and CDR2: LNHDA, SQIVND (reference sequence). The CDR3 sequence is 16 residues long. V lost 5 bases and J lost 6; bases outside the gene matches: 8. This CDR3 is CASSSTTSGGINEQFF. CDR3 bases read: TGTGCCAGTAGTTCGACGACTAGCGGGGGCATCAATGAG.

This clone was counted between two and nine times. The sequence runs out 3 residues before the end of the CDR3; the remainder is reconstructed from the germline J gene. The rearrangement uses TRBV5-1 and TRBJ1-1, with D possibly TRBD1 on 5 matching bases. The CDR3 sequence is 13 residues long. The germline gives CDR1 SGHRS, CDR2 YFSETQ. The germline V and J ends were trimmed by 5 bases and 0 bases, with 8 bases remaining between them. The part of the CDR3 DNA that was read is TGCGCCAGCAGAGGAGGGGTGAACACTGAA. Translated: CASRGGVNTE. The CDR3 in full is CASRGGVNTEAFF.

In this sample, this clone turned up many times. The sequenced fragment ends 3 residues before the CDR3 boundary, so the rest is inferred from the germline J gene. This chain joins TRBV28 and TRBJ1-2; 9 nucleotides line up with TRBD1. V shed 7 bases and J 7 bases; nucleotides not matched to a gene: 4. CDR3 length: 12 residues. CDR1 is MDHEN and CDR2 is SYDVKM in the germline V gene. CDR3 protein: CASTGTGSGYTF. CDR3 DNA (partial): TGTGCCAGCACCGGGACAGGGTCTGGC.

Regarding this clone: The read terminates 3 residues before the CDR3 end, so the remaining end is supplied by the germline J gene. The V call is TRBV7-3, the J call TRBJ2-1; tentatively, D is TRBD2 (6 bases). Deletions cut 4 bases from V and 6 bases from J, with 13 bases between. This CDR3 has 14 amino acids. CDR1 is SGHTA and CDR2 is FQGTGA in the germline V gene. The sequenced CDR3 bases are TGTGCCAGCAGCTCCCCCGGGACTCGCAATGAG. Amino acid sequence: CASSSPGTRNE. The CDR3 in its entirety is CASSSPGTRNEQFF.

The sample holds many counts of this clone. The read terminates 3 residues ahead of where the CDR3 ends, so the germline J gene completes it. V is TRBV19 and J is TRBJ1-1; D may be TRBD1 (6 bases). Germline CDR1 reads LNHDA; CDR2 reads SQIVND (reference sequence). CDR3 length equals 13 residues. The CDR3 is CASSITQGSEAFF. The CDR3 bases that were read are TGTGCCAGTAGTATCACCCAGGGGTCCGAA.

Comments on this clone: The read ends 3 residues before the CDR3 terminus; that terminus is restored from the germline J gene. This chain connects TRBV7-6 to TRBJ2-3; 13 bases fit TRBD2. V trimming: 6 bases; J trimming: 4 bases; junction bases outside the gene matches: 4. The CDR3 has 15 amino acids. Germline values: CDR1 SGHVS, CDR2 FNYEAQ. CDR3 residues: CASSTGLAGADTQYF. The sequenced CDR3 bases are TGTGCCAGCAGTACCGGACTAGCGGGGGCAGATACG.

This clone came up many times. With the read ending 3 residues before the CDR3 end, the germline J gene is used to fill in that end. This rearrangement joins TRBV29-1 to TRBJ1-1; tentative D call: TRBD1 (5 bases). The germline V gene has CDR1 SQVTM and CDR2 ANQGSEA. V shed 6 bases and J shed 4 bases, with 15 bases lying between them. The CDR3 has 13 residues. This CDR3 is CSVYIGGSTEAFF. The CDR3 bases that were read are TGCAGCGTATACATTGGGGGGAGCACTGAA.

With respect to this clone: The read stops 3 residues short of the end of the CDR3; the missing end is completed from the germline J gene. The chain combines TRBV2 with TRBJ2-5; 8 bases agree with TRBD2. V was clipped by 9 bases and J by 2 bases; unmatched bases: 11. This CDR3 is built from 15 residues. Germline lookup yields CDR1 SNHLY and CDR2 FYNNEI. The CDR3: CASSTGGAVQETQYF. Incomplete CDR3 DNA: TGTGCCAGTAGTACCGGGGGGGCGGTACAAGAGACC. Looking up the rest from reference TRBV2 and TRBJ2-5 gives the full variable domain: EPEVTQTPSHQVTQMGQEVILRCVPISNHLYFYWYRQILGQKVEFLVSFYNNEISEKSEIFDDQFSVERPDGSNFTLKIRSTKLEDSAMYFCASSTGGAVQETQYFGPGTRLLVL.

Turning to this clone: The read falls 3 residues short of the CDR3 end, and the missing part is taken from the germline J gene. V is TRBV7-3 and J is TRBJ2-3; 11 nucleotides align to TRBD2. Trimming at V came to 1 base and at J to 3 bases, leaving 15 bases not matched to a gene. The germline CDR1 and CDR2 sequences are SGHTA and FQGTGA. The CDR3 runs to 20 residues. This CDR3 is CASSLSTWTSGSLGTDTQYF. The sequenced part of the CDR3 DNA is TGTGCCAGCAGCTTAAGTACCTGGACTAGCGGGTCCCTCGGGACAGATACG.

Many counts were recorded for this clone. The CDR3 end lies 3 residues beyond the end of the read and is filled in from the germline J gene. The V gene is TRBV20-1, the J gene TRBJ2-2; D is ambiguous. The CDR3 extends over 14 amino acids. Looked up from germline, CDR1 is DFQATT and CDR2 is SNEGSKA (reference sequence). Trimming removed 6 bases from V and 1 base from J, with 12 bases in between. CDR3 DNA (partial): TGCAGTGCACCCCAGGCCGGGAACACCGGGGAG. This codes for CSAPQAGNTGE. In full, the CDR3 reads CSAPQAGNTGELFF.

This clone showed up many times. The DNA ends 3 residues before the CDR3 does, and the rest of the CDR3 is filled in from the germline J gene. The V call is TRBV7-2, the J call TRBJ2-7; 10 nucleotides agree with TRBD2. There are 15 residues in the CDR3. Germline CDR1 reads SGHTA; CDR2 reads FQGNSA. Losses at the gene ends were 6 bases for V and 4 bases for J; bases not matched to a gene: 9. This CDR3 is CASSASGGRQYEQYF. CDR3 DNA, as far as it was read: TGTGCCAGCAGTGCTAGCGGGGGTAGGCAATACGAG.

This clone has at least ten counts. The CDR3 extends 3 residues past the end of the read, so its final part is completed from the germline J gene. The chain links TRBV6-4 to TRBJ1-2; perhaps TRBD1 as D (5 bases). The CDR3 is 11 residues long. From germline, CDR1 is MRHNA and CDR2 SNTAGT. The covered CDR3 bases are TGTGCCAGCAGTGACCCAGGGCCT. This sequence encodes CASSDPGP. The CDR3 in full is CASSDPGPYTF.

This clone has only a few counts. The observed sequence ends 3 residues before the CDR3 terminus, with the missing tail filled in from the germline J gene. The chain joins TRBV11-3 to TRBJ2-7; a possible D gene is TRBD1 (5 bases). The CDR3 runs to 14 residues. Trimming shortened V by 5 bases and J by 3 bases, and 14 bases separated the two germline ends. CDR1 SGHNT and CDR2 YENEEA come from the germline V gene. CDR3: CASSPRQWYYEQYF. Partial CDR3 DNA: TGTGCCAGCAGCCCGCGACAGTGGTACTACGAG.

Only a few counts were recorded for this clone. The CDR3 extends 3 residues past the end of the read, so its final part is completed from the germline J gene. This sequence joins TRBV11-2 and TRBJ1-2; 7 bases are a match to TRBD1. The V gene end was trimmed by 5 bases and the J gene end by 7 bases; junction bases not matched to a gene: 7. This CDR3 spans 13 amino acids. Germline CDR1 and CDR2: SGHAT and FQNNGV. The CDR3 protein is CASSTPTGSGYTF. The DNA read from the CDR3 is TGTGCCAGCAGCACTCCGACAGGGAGTGGC.

Points on this clone: The read is 3 residues too short to cover the CDR3 end, so that end is filled in from the germline J gene. The chain links TRBV19 to TRBJ1-1; possibly TRBD1 for D (5 bases). The CDR3 loop spans 18 amino acids. Trimming took off 4 bases at V and 0 bases at J, with 21 bases between the two ends. Looked up from germline, CDR1 is LNHDA and CDR2 is SQIVND (reference sequence). The chain's CDR3 is CASSTPEMDDSVNTEAFF. The sequenced CDR3 bases are TGTGCCAGTAGTACCCCCGAGATGGATGACAGTGTGAACACTGAA.

This clone is medium-sized within its sample. The read falls 3 residues short of the CDR3 end, and the missing part is taken from the germline J gene. J is TRBJ1-2 and V is TRBV9, with a weak D call TRBD1 (6 bases). The germline V and J ends were trimmed by 4 bases and 4 bases, with 11 bases remaining between them. The length of the CDR3 is 13 residues. Germline CDR1 and CDR2: SGDLS and YYNGEE. The CDR3 reads CASSTQGGYGYTF. Partial CDR3 DNA: TGTGCCAGCAGCACACAGGGAGGCTATGGC.